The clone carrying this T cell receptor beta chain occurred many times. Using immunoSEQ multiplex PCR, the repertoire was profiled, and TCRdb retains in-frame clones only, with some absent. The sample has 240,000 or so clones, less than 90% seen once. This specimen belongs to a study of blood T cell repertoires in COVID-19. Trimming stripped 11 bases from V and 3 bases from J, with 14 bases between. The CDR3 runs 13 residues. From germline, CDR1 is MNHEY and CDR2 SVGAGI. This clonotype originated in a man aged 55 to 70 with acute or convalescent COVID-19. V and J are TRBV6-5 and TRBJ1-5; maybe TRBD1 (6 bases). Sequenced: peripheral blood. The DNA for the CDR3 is TGTGCCGTGGCCCAGGGACACAATCAGCCCCAGCATTTT. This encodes CAVAQGHNQPQHF.